This entry is about one T cell receptor (beta chain). Its target is not known. This entry comes from a study of immune cell composition in non-small cell lung cancer. Study background: Lung adenocarcinoma or squamous carcinoma made up most tumours.

Normal lung was taken at the farthest possible site, at least 3 cm from tumour. Clones were sequenced by immunoSEQ multiplex PCR, and TCRdb holds only the in-frame ones, with some missing. The sample includes 5,000 to 7,500 clones, about 79% seen only once; the top ten take 8% to 10%. Findings and caveats of the study: No significant correlation existed between pack-years smoked and tumour clonality. Clones >0.5% enriched in tumour were rarer in adenocarcinoma (around 33%) than squamous (around 75%).

The CDR3 loop spans 14 amino acids. Germline loops: CDR1 SGHRS, CDR2 YFSETQ. Trimming at V came to 9 bases and at J to 4 bases, leaving 10 bases not matched to a gene. Sequences were obtained from non-adjacent lung tissue. The receptor was isolated from a human donor with non-small cell lung cancer. This sequence joins TRBV5-1 and TRBJ1-1, with 9 bases lining up with TRBD1. The CDR3, as DNA: TGCGCCACAAGGACGGGACAGGGTTCCACTGAAGCTTTCTTT. The encoded protein is CATRTGQGSTEAFF. The variable domain in full, completed from reference TRBV5-1 and TRBJ1-1, reads KAGVTQTPRYLIKTRGQQVTLSCSPISGHRSVSWYQQTPGQGLQFLFEYFSETQRNKGNFPGRFSGRQFSNSRSEMNVSTLELGDSALYLCATRTGQGSTEAFFGQGTRLTVV.